Listed here are 3 T cell receptor beta chains from one sample, sequenced in a study of T cell repertoires in cytomegalovirus infection. Antigens for these TCRs are unknown. Each CDR3 protein gets one entry after TCRdb re-called the reads with MiXCR. The data show 450,000 to 650,000 distinct CDR3 sequences, almost 40% seen once. The sample in question was cultured PBMCs, obtained from culture after CMV antigen stimulation. Receptors originate from a human donor in good health (CMV status not recorded). Some clones in this sample may be carry-over from other donors' samples.

The J gene is TRBJ2-7, the V gene TRBV18, with D unresolved. V shed 2 bases and J shed 2 bases, with 19 bases lying between them. Germline V gene lookup returns CDR1 KGHSH and CDR2 LQKENI. The CDR3 runs to 17 residues. The CDR3 loop is CASSPGGRNTNPYEQYF. The CDR3 bases are TGTGCCAGCTCACCAGGCGGACGGAACACTAACCCCTACGAGCAGTACTTC.

In this sample, this clonotype turned up a few times. This chain joins TRBV4-3 and TRBJ2-1, with D unresolved. Germline CDR1 LGHNA, CDR2 YSLEER. CDR3 length equals 15 residues. V lost 0 bases, J lost 6 bases, and 12 bases lay in between. The CDR3 spells CASSQEIGGFNEQFF. The DNA for the CDR3 is TGCGCCAGCAGCCAAGAGATCGGCGGTTTCAATGAGCAGTTCTTC.

This clonotype was seen only a few times. V and J are TRBV11-2 and TRBJ1-1; 8 bases agree with TRBD1. In germline, CDR1 is SGHAT, CDR2 FQNNGV. The V and J ends lost 5 bases and 3 bases, in that order; junction bases with no gene match: 11. The CDR3 is 16 amino acids. CDR3 residues: CASSRGQGLMYTEAFF. The CDR3 bases are TGTGCCAGCAGCCGCGGACAGGGTTTAATGTACACTGAAGCTTTCTTT.